This section outlines one T cell receptor (beta chain) sequence together with its context. Its antigen is not known. The entry originates in a study of cytomegalovirus exposure and HLA in healthy donors. Study overall: Earlier results showed approximately 110 million unique TCR beta sequences derived from approximately 180 million T cells. Assignment to the Caucasian-associated ancestry cluster applied to less than 85% of the approximately 420 genotyped donors. General study results and limits: The CMV antigen specificity of three CMV-associated chains was confirmed through in vitro analysis. Productive rates of about 90% or about 30% were seen for most TCR beta V segments in an earlier analysis.

The primer mix had 60 Vbeta and 13 Jbeta primers. Profiled with immunoSEQ multiplex PCR; TCRdb holds only in-frame clones, not every one. The repertoire includes approximately 170,000 clones, roughly 80% of them detected once, and about 0.77% sits in the top ten. The TCR comes from a woman aged 18-29 years in good health and CMV-seronegative. The sample was PBMCs.

Here the CDR3 DNA reads TGTGCCAGCTCACCAGACCTGGGACTAGCCAATGAGCAGTTCTTC. Its translation: CASSPDLGLANEQFF. The chain links TRBV18 to TRBJ2-1; 9 bases are shared with TRBD2. The CDR3 covers 15 residues. Trimming took 2 bases from V and 6 from J; bases not matched to a gene: 5. Looked up from germline, CDR1 is KGHSH and CDR2 is LQKENI.